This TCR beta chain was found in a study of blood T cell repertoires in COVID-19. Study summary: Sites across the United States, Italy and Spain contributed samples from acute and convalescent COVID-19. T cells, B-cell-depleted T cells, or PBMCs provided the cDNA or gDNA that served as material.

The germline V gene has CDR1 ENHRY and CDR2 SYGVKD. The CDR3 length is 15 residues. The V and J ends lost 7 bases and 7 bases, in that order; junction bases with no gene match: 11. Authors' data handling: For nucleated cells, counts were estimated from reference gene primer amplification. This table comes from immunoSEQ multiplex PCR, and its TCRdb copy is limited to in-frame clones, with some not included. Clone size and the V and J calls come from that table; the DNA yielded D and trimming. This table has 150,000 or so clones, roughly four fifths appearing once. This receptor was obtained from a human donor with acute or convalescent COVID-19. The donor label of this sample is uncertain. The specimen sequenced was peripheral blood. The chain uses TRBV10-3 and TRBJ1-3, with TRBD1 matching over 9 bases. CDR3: CAITAPGQGSNTIYF. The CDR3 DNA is TGTGCCATCACCGCCCCGGGACAGGGCTCGAACACCATATATTTT.